One sample yielded the 8 T cell receptor beta chains listed below, sequenced in a study of CD8+CD57+ T cells in acquired aplastic anemia. Patients who underwent sequencing had shown CD8+CD57+ cell expansion by flow cytometry. Investigators profiled TCR beta VDJ and CDR3 from genomic DNA template. MiXCR, applied by TCRdb to the reads, yields one record per CDR3 protein. This table holds approximately 180,000 distinct CDR3 sequences, around half found once. Sequencing was carried out using sorted CD4+, CD8+, or CD8+CD57+ T cells (not recorded which) from PBMCs. The receptors shown here come from a human donor with aplastic anemia.

In its sample, this clonotype was seen many times. The CDR3 is CASCPGWSEAFF. In DNA form, the CDR3 reads TGTGCCAGTTGCCCGGGTTGGTCTGAAGCTTTCTTT. J is TRBJ1-1 and V is TRBV19; D uncertain. In germline, CDR1 is LNHDA, CDR2 SQIVND (reference sequence). The CDR3 is made up of 12 amino acids. Trimming shortened V by 8 bases and J by 6 bases, and 13 bases separated the two germline ends.

This chain links TRBV12-3 or TRBV12-4 with TRBJ2-1; 13 bases are a match to TRBD2. The V and J ends lost 3 bases and 3 bases, in that order; junction bases with no gene match: 11. The CDR3 covers 19 residues. Here the CDR3 reads CASSLNLTSGGKYYNEQFF. In DNA form, the CDR3 reads TGTGCCAGCAGTTTGAATTTGACTAGCGGGGGGAAATACTACAATGAGCAGTTCTTC.

This clonotype was seen a few times. The chain uses TRBV18 and TRBJ2-1; unclear D gene. Trimming took off 3 bases at V and 1 base at J, with 10 bases between the two ends. Germline V CDR1 and CDR2: KGHSH, LQKENI. CDR3 length equals 15 residues. The CDR3 bases are TGTGCCAGCTCACCGGCCTACACATCCTACAATGAGCAGTTCTTC. Translating it yields CASSPAYTSYNEQFF.

This clonotype was counted at least ten times. The chain joins TRBV20-1 to TRBJ2-1; D might be TRBD2 (6 bases). V lost 4 bases, J lost 2 bases, and 15 bases lay in between. Germline lookup yields CDR1 DFQATT and CDR2 SNEGSKA (reference sequence). The CDR3 sequence is 15 residues long. The CDR3 bases are TGCAGTGCTATCATAGGGGCGGGGACCTACAATGAGCAGTTCTTC. Translation gives CSAIIGAGTYNEQFF.

The chain couples TRBV29-1 to TRBJ2-4; no clear D. The V gene's germline CDR1 is SQVTM and CDR2 ANQGSEA. The V and J ends lost 2 bases and 9 bases respectively, with 14 bases between them. This CDR3 is built from 13 residues. The CDR3 DNA follows: TGCAGCGTTGAACCCACCAGCTCGGGCATTCAGTACTTC. Translation gives CSVEPTSSGIQYF.

The chain combines TRBV19 with TRBJ2-5, with 11 bases lining up with TRBD1. Losses at the gene ends were 5 bases for V and 4 bases for J; bases not matched to a gene: 6. Germline CDR1 is LNHDA and CDR2 is SQIVND (reference sequence). The CDR3 is 15 residues long. The CDR3 DNA reads as TGTGCCAGTAGTGTGGGACAGGGGGTGAGAGAGACCCAGTACTTC. The encoded protein is CASSVGQGVRETQYF. The full variable domain, rest sourced from reference TRBV19 and TRBJ2-5, is DGGITQSPKYLFRKEGQNVTLSCEQNLNHDAMYWYRQDPGQGLRLIYYSQIVNDFQKGDIAEGYSVSREKKESFPLTVTSAQKNPTAFYLCASSVGQGVRETQYFGPGTRLLVL.

This clonotype was detected a few times. The chain links TRBV20-1 to TRBJ2-7; TRBD1 aligns across 8 bases. Trimming removed 5 bases from V and 5 bases from J; junction bases left unmatched: 8. Germline CDR1 DFQATT, CDR2 SNEGSKA (reference sequence). This CDR3 contains 13 residues. This CDR3 reads CSARRQGSHEQYF. CDR3 in DNA: TGCAGTGCTCGGAGACAGGGGAGTCACGAGCAGTACTTC.

This clonotype was counted ten times or more. The rearrangement joins TRBV9 to TRBJ2-5; 11 nucleotides match TRBD2. The CDR3 is made up of 16 amino acids. V lost 3 bases to trimming and J lost 1 base; unmatched junction nucleotides: 5. Germline CDR1 SGDLS, CDR2 YYNGEE. CDR3: CASSAASGGPQETQYF. As DNA, the CDR3 is TGTGCCAGCAGCGCCGCTAGCGGGGGGCCCCAAGAGACCCAGTACTTC.